These 8 T cell receptor beta chains originate from one sample sequenced in a study of blood T cell repertoires in COVID-19. Only in-frame clones appear in the TCRdb table, and some are missing; sequencing was by immunoSEQ multiplex PCR. The sample records some 120,000 clones, approximately 82% being singletons. The sample comprised peripheral blood. Source of these receptors: a man aged 55 to 69 with acute or convalescent COVID-19.

This clone was counted once. The chain is built from TRBV18 and TRBJ1-5, with TRBD1 matching 10 bases. Unmatched junction bases numbered 5, after V lost 6 bases and J lost 6 bases. Germline V gene sequence: CDR1 KGHSH, CDR2 LQKENI. The CDR3 spans 14 residues. This CDR3 reads CASSGQGGGQPQHF. Here the CDR3 DNA reads TGTGCCAGCTCTGGACAGGGGGGAGGTCAGCCCCAGCATTTT.

This rearrangement joins TRBV28 to TRBJ1-2; no clear D gene. Germline V gene data show CDR1 as MDHEN and CDR2 as SYDVKM. Trimming removed 3 bases from V and 1 base from J, with 12 bases in between. This CDR3 is built from 15 residues. CDR3 sequence: CASSFEDGVNYGYTF. The CDR3 DNA sequence: TGTGCCAGCAGTTTCGAAGACGGGGTTAACTATGGCTACACCTTC.

This clone has a count of ten or more. The chain joins TRBV24-1 to TRBJ2-1; 10 bases map to TRBD2. Per the germline V gene, CDR1 is KGHDR and CDR2 is SFDVKD. The CDR3 has 16 amino acids. Unmatched junction bases numbered 8, after V lost 3 bases and J lost 7 bases. The CDR3 DNA sequence: TGTGCCACCAGTGATCCAGCGGGAGGGGGGTCGAATGAGCAGTTCTTC. It translates to CATSDPAGGGSNEQFF.

Written as DNA, the CDR3 is TGTGCCAGCAGCCACGGACAGGGAGTCGGCTATGGCTACACCTTC. This translates into CASSHGQGVGYGYTF. This chain joins TRBV4-2 and TRBJ1-2, with 8 bases that match TRBD1. V shed 3 bases, J shed 4 bases, and the junction held 7 bases outside the gene matches. The CDR3 length is 15 residues. The germline V gene has CDR1 LGHNA and CDR2 YNFKEQ.

This chain joins TRBV27 and TRBJ1-2, with TRBD1 matching over 8 bases. The germline CDR1 and CDR2 sequences are MNHEY and SMNVEV (reference sequence). The CDR3 runs 15 residues. Germline trimming cut 7 bases from V and 4 bases from J; bases unmatched to any gene: 11. The CDR3 DNA reads TGTGCCAGCAAGACCATCGGACAGGGAGCCTATGGCTACACCTTC. Amino acid sequence: CASKTIGQGAYGYTF.

This chain joins TRBV5-8 and TRBJ2-7, with TRBD1 matching over 8 bases. V lost 3 bases to trimming and J lost 9 bases; unmatched junction nucleotides: 8. The CDR3 sequence is 13 residues long. Germline CDR1 is SGHTS and CDR2 is YDEGEE. In DNA form, the CDR3 reads TGTGCCAGCAGCTACGGGACAGGCCAAAGGCAGTACTTC. Translating gives CASSYGTGQRQYF.

This chain links TRBV10-1 with TRBJ2-7; TRBD2 might be the D (5 bases). V lost 5 bases and J 3 bases, leaving 14 bases between the germline ends. Germline assignment: CDR1 WNHNN and CDR2 SYGVQD (reference sequence). CDR3 length: 14 amino acids. The CDR3 is CASSPFGVGYEQYF. DNA for the CDR3: TGCGCCAGCAGTCCGTTCGGGGTAGGCTACGAGCAGTACTTC.

CDR3 loop: CASSLFGTGLDYGYTF. DNA of the CDR3: TGTGCCAGCAGCTTATTCGGGACAGGGCTTGACTATGGCTACACCTTC. The chain combines TRBV7-8 with TRBJ1-2, with 9 bases matching TRBD1. The CDR3 extends over 16 amino acids. CDR1 is SGHVS and CDR2 is FQNEAQ in the germline V gene. V dropped 2 bases and J dropped 3; count of bases not matched to a gene: 7.